This TCR beta chain derives from a study of immune evolution from preneoplasia to lung adenocarcinoma. Only in-frame clones appear in the TCRdb table, and some are missing; sequencing was by immunoSEQ multiplex PCR. The data hold 5,000 to 7,000 clones, with approximately 80% observed a single time. V lost 6 bases, J lost 2 bases, and 3 bases stayed unmatched. CDR1 is SGHTA and CDR2 is FQGNSA in the germline V gene. The CDR3 contains 13 residues. The chain carries TRBV7-2 and TRBJ2-5; 7 nucleotides line up with TRBD2. Sequenced input: FFPE adjacent normal lung tissue. The receptor's source is a person aged 65 to 85 with lung adenocarcinoma. DNA of the CDR3: TGTGCCAGCAGTTTACTAGCGCAAGAGACCCAGTACTTC. Translating gives CASSLLAQETQYF. The full variable domain, completed using reference TRBV7-2 and TRBJ2-5, is GAGVSQSPSNKVTEKGKDVELRCDPISGHTALYWYRQSLGQGLEFLIYFQGNSAPDKSGLPSDRFSAERTGGSVSTLTIQRTQQEDSAVYLCASSLLAQETQYFGPGTRLLVL.